This T cell receptor beta chain was profiled in a study of cytomegalovirus exposure and HLA in healthy donors. Donors consisted of healthy bone marrow donors. The sample holds a few counts of this clone. Its specificity is unknown. Study findings and constraints: Later findings reportedly placed an Asian-associated ancestry cluster below the approximately 670-donor mean for N-insertions. Presence/absence analyses assumed roughly uniform sequencing depth across donors. A cluster of highly shared sequence variants was likely a sequencing artifact.

PCR used 60 Vbeta primers and 13 Jbeta primers. Libraries were prepared by immunoSEQ multiplex PCR; TCRdb keeps only in-frame clonotypes and omits some of them. Of 90,000 or so clones in the sample, approximately 60% were seen once. The CDR3 length is 12 residues. CDR1 is MNHEY, CDR2 SMNVEV, per germline (reference sequence). The V gene lost 5 bases and the J gene lost 5 bases, with 6 bases spanning the gap. Sequencing was carried out using PBMCs. This sequence was found in a boy aged 5-17 years in good health and CMV-seropositive. The rearrangement links TRBV27 to TRBJ2-2, with no clear D. As DNA, the CDR3 is TGTGCCAGCAGTACCGGGACCGGGGAGCTGTTTTTT. It is translated as CASSTGTGELFF.